The 15 T cell receptor beta chains listed next were all sequenced from one sample in a study of shared clonotypes between healthy human individuals (dated by TCRdb to 2018 to 2020). The method behind the library was the immunoSEQ multiplex PCR assay. TCRdb limited this immuneACCESS table to in-frame rearrangements with V and J called. A share of clones is missing; checked studies link under half to unresolved V genes, and the rest is unexplained. The sample profile shows about 1.5 million clones; under 99% of them were found once. The top ten clonotypes cover roughly 0.42% of the sample. Sequencing used naive CD4+ T cells sorted from blood. The cell subset or site label on this specimen signifies: CD45RA+ positively selected. These TCRs come from a man aged 25 to 40 in good health.

The rearrangement joins TRBV19 to TRBJ2-7; D is uncertain. Germline V CDR1 and CDR2: LNHDA, SQIVND (reference sequence). There are 13 residues in the CDR3. Trimming stripped 5 bases from V and 4 bases from J, with 12 bases between. The CDR3, as DNA: TGTGCCAGTAGTCGGGCAGTTACGTACGAGCAGTACTTC. Encoded protein: CASSRAVTYEQYF.

This chain links TRBV7-9 with TRBJ2-2; TRBD2 agrees at 7 bases. J was trimmed by 4 bases and V by 2 bases; bases with no gene match: 7. Germline lookup yields CDR1 SEHNR and CDR2 FQNEAQ (reference sequence). This CDR3 spans 16 amino acids. This CDR3 reads CASSLMRGSATGELFF. CDR3 coding DNA: TGTGCCAGCAGCTTAATGCGCGGGAGCGCCACCGGGGAGCTGTTTTTT.

The J gene is TRBJ1-3, the V gene TRBV29-1; 8 bases line up with TRBD1. CDR3 length: 14 amino acids. Germline lookup yields CDR1 SQVTM and CDR2 ANQGSEA. Losses at the gene ends were 3 bases for V and 7 bases for J; bases not matched to a gene: 8. CDR3 protein: CSVDPGQVGNTIYF. The CDR3 coding sequence is TGCAGCGTTGACCCGGGACAGGTGGGGAACACCATATATTTT.

The CDR3 coding sequence is TGTGCCTGGAGGCCCGGGACAGGGGCCTACGAGCAGTACTTC. As protein: CAWRPGTGAYEQYF. The chain employs TRBV30 and TRBJ2-7; 10 bases map to TRBD1. CDR1 is GTSNPN, CDR2 SVGIG, per germline (reference sequence). The junction had 4 bases not matched to a gene; V was cut back by 3 bases and J by 2 bases. The CDR3 sequence is 14 residues long. The full variable domain, rest sourced from reference TRBV30 and TRBJ2-7, is SQTIHQWPATLVQPVGSPLSLECTVEGTSNPNLYWYRQAAGRGLQLLFYSVGIGQISSEVPQNLSASRPQDRQFILSSKKLLLSDSGFYLCAWRPGTGAYEQYFGPGTRLTVT.

The sample holds one count of this clone. V is TRBV5-5 and J is TRBJ1-2; no clear D. Germline V gene data show CDR1 as SGHKS and CDR2 as YYEKEE (reference sequence). Trimming removed 4 bases from V and 8 bases from J, with 18 bases in between. CDR3 length equals 14 residues. This chain's CDR3 is CASSLSWGVSGYTF. The CDR3, as DNA: TGTGCCAGCAGCCTGAGCTGGGGAGTGTCGGGCTACACCTTC.

V gene TRBV4-3 combines with J gene TRBJ2-5, with TRBD2 matching over 9 bases. The germline gives CDR1 LGHNA, CDR2 YSLEER. The CDR3 runs 16 residues. The V segment lost 0 bases and the J segment 5 bases; nucleotides outside the gene matches: 7. The CDR3 here is CASSQDLAGLGETQYF. As DNA, the CDR3 is TGCGCCAGCAGCCAAGATCTAGCGGGACTGGGGGAGACCCAGTACTTC.

The CDR3 loop is CASSTGTSGRLHYEQYF. The CDR3, as DNA: TGTGCCAGCAGTACCGGGACTAGCGGGAGACTTCACTACGAGCAGTACTTC. This chain links TRBV27 with TRBJ2-7; 14 bases are shared with TRBD2. Germline V lookup: CDR1 MNHEY, CDR2 SMNVEV (reference sequence). V shed 5 bases and J 3 bases; nucleotides not matched to a gene: 9. The CDR3 contains 17 residues.

The gene calls are TRBV2 and TRBJ2-1; D perhaps matches TRBD2 (6 bases). Looked up from germline, CDR1 is SNHLY and CDR2 is FYNNEI. CDR3 size: 15 residues. V was pared by 11 bases and J by 7 bases, with 24 bases between. The DNA for the CDR3 is TGTGCCTCAACCCCGGTAAGGGGAGGTGCAAATGAGCAGTTCTTC. It specifies CASTPVRGGANEQFF.

The chain couples TRBV11-2 to TRBJ2-7; D uncertain. The length of the CDR3 is 12 residues. Germline lookup yields CDR1 SGHAT and CDR2 FQNNGV. V lost 0 bases and J lost 6, with 6 bases in between. CDR3 protein: CASSLEGSEQYF. The CDR3 DNA reads TGTGCCAGCAGCTTAGAGGGTAGCGAGCAGTACTTC.

The chain carries TRBV28 and TRBJ1-5; the D is unclear. Germline V gives CDR1 MDHEN, CDR2 SYDVKM. V gave up 7 bases and J gave up 0 bases, with 13 bases separating them. This CDR3 has 15 residues. CDR3 DNA sequence: TGTGCCAGCACCGAAAACACCTTTAGCAATCAGCCCCAGCATTTT. It translates to CASTENTFSNQPQHF.

The V and J genes are TRBV5-1 and TRBJ2-7, with TRBD1 identical over 9 bases. J lost 2 bases, V lost 3 bases, and 3 bases had no gene match. The CDR3 loop spans 14 amino acids. From germline, CDR1 is SGHRS and CDR2 YFSETQ. The CDR3 bases are TGCGCCAGCAGCTCACAGGGGGCCCCCTACGAGCAGTACTTC. It codes for CASSSQGAPYEQYF.

This clone showed up just once. The V and J genes are TRBV4-1 and TRBJ2-3; D is unclear. In germline, CDR1 is MGHRA, CDR2 YSYEKL. Trimming removed 4 bases at V and 5 bases at J, with 13 bases between. The CDR3 loop spans 14 amino acids. CDR3 coding DNA: TGCGCCAGCAGCCGTACTATGGTGGAAGATACGCAGTATTTT. It codes for CASSRTMVEDTQYF.

The rearrangement joins TRBV5-1 to TRBJ2-1, with TRBD1 identical over 9 bases. J was trimmed by 1 base and V by 6 bases; bases with no gene match: 5. The CDR3 loop spans 15 amino acids. Per germline, CDR1 SGHRS and CDR2 YFSETQ. The CDR3 nucleotides are TGCGCCAGCAACCCGGACAGGGGATCCTACAATGAGCAGTTCTTC. It yields the protein CASNPDRGSYNEQFF.

The chain links TRBV4-1 to TRBJ2-3; TRBD2 agrees at 7 bases. With V trimmed by 0 bases and J by 6 bases, 3 bases remained unmatched. Germline V gene data show CDR1 as MGHRA and CDR2 as YSYEKL. This CDR3 is built from 14 residues. The CDR3 nucleotides are TGCGCCAGCAGCCAAGATAGCGGGTTGGATACGCAGTATTTT. It yields the protein CASSQDSGLDTQYF.

The chain has TRBV28 and TRBJ1-1; weak D call: TRBD1 (6 bases). V lost 5 bases and J lost 1, with 14 bases in between. Germline assignment: CDR1 MDHEN and CDR2 SYDVKM. The CDR3 has 15 residues. The CDR3 region has the DNA TGTGCCAGCAGTCGACTCGACAGGCCGAACACTGAAGCTTTCTTT. It yields the protein CASSRLDRPNTEAFF.